The 9 T cell receptor beta chains in this list originate from one sample, sequenced in a study of response to subunit inactivated influenza vaccine. TCRdb passed the RT-PCR reads through MiXCR, listing each CDR3 protein once. Of more than 250,000 distinct CDR3 sequences listed, just over 20% are singletons. The input for sequencing was PBMCs from blood, taken approximately 20 months after vaccination. These receptors all come from a man between 45 and 75 years old who received an inactivated influenza vaccine.

This clonotype has at least ten counts. The CDR3 loop is CASSQGTSWGGYTF. The CDR3 region has the DNA TGTGCCAGCAGTCAAGGGACCTCTTGGGGGGGCTACACCTTC. The chain employs TRBV27 and TRBJ1-2, with D tentatively TRBD1 (5 bases). V was shortened by 5 bases and J by 8 bases, with 18 bases between the two germline ends. Germline V CDR1 and CDR2: MNHEY, SMNVEV (reference sequence). This CDR3 has 14 amino acids.

In this sample, this clonotype turned up a few times. This chain joins TRBV18 and TRBJ2-6, with TRBD1 matching over 7 bases. The CDR3 length is 17 residues. Trimming at V came to 3 bases and at J to 2 bases, leaving 7 bases not matched to a gene. Germline V lookup: CDR1 KGHSH, CDR2 LQKENI. The CDR3 DNA reads as TGTGCCAGCTCACCGCGACCCACAGGGGCTGGGGCCAACGTCCTGACTTTC. Its protein product is CASSPRPTGAGANVLTF.

This clonotype was counted at least ten times. It is unclear where the CDR3 begins or ends on the DNA, so no DNA is shown, and the CDR3 is as TCRdb lists it. This sequence joins TRBV19 and TRBJ1-1; the DNA was not compared with TRBD1, the D call given in the table. Including both end residues, the CDR3 is 14 amino acids long. Germline V gene sequence: CDR1 LNHDA, CDR2 SQIVND (reference sequence). This chain's CDR3 is CASTSDRLNTEAFF.

V and J are TRBV3-1 and TRBJ2-1, with a tentative D call TRBD2 (6 bases). The V end was cut by 3 bases, the J end by 6 bases, with 15 bases between. The CDR3 totals 15 residues. From germline, CDR1 is LGHDT and CDR2 YNNKEL (reference sequence). CDR3 region: CASSQMSSALNEQFF. For the CDR3, the DNA is TGTGCCAGCAGCCAGATGTCTAGCGCCCTCAATGAGCAGTTCTTC.

This clonotype turned up a few times. The CDR3 region is CATSRVRRGVDTQYF. The DNA for the CDR3 is TGTGCCACCAGCAGAGTCCGCAGGGGGGTAGATACGCAGTATTTT. The chain couples TRBV15 to TRBJ2-3, with D maybe TRBD1 (7 bases). V was shortened by 1 base and J by 5 bases, with 13 bases between the two germline ends. Germline lookup yields CDR1 LNHNV and CDR2 YYDKDF (reference sequence). The CDR3 runs to 15 residues.

The V gene is TRBV2, the J gene TRBJ2-1; D could derive from TRBD1 or TRBD2 (5 bases each). Germline V gene sequence: CDR1 SNHLY, CDR2 FYNNEI. The CDR3 spans 13 residues. The V and J ends lost 2 bases and 15 bases respectively, with 17 bases between them. The CDR3: CASSELFGAGRFF. The CDR3 bases are TGTGCCAGCAGTGAACTGTTCGGGGCAGGGCGGTTCTTC.

The chain employs TRBV3-1 and TRBJ1-2, with D unclear. V shed 0 bases and J shed 8 bases, with 10 bases lying between them. Per the germline V gene, CDR1 is LGHDT and CDR2 is YNNKEL (reference sequence). The CDR3 runs to 13 residues. CDR3 sequence (DNA): TGTGCCAGCAGCCAAGAGCCAGGCGGGGGCTACACCTTC. Its translation is CASSQEPGGGYTF.

V usage is TRBV20-1 and J usage is TRBJ2-7; D is perhaps TRBD2 (5 bases). The CDR3 is 11 residues long. V lost 6 bases and J 6 bases, leaving 12 bases between the germline ends. Germline CDR1 and CDR2: DFQATT and SNEGSKA (reference sequence). DNA for the CDR3: TGCAGTGCAGAACGGGGTGTCGAGCAGTACTTC. Protein product: CSAERGVEQYF.

V gene TRBV4-1 combines with J gene TRBJ2-1; 8 bases map to TRBD1. The J segment lost 9 bases and the V segment lost 0 bases, leaving 7 bases of the junction unmatched. The V gene's germline CDR1 is MGHRA and CDR2 YSYEKL. The CDR3 runs 15 residues. The CDR3 loop reads CASSQEVPGGSEQFF. The DNA for the CDR3 is TGCGCCAGCAGCCAAGAAGTTCCAGGGGGCAGTGAGCAGTTCTTC.